This passage covers 22 T cell receptor beta chains from one sample sequenced in a study of cytomegalovirus exposure and HLA in healthy donors (dated by TCRdb to between 2016 and 2019). Library construction relied on the immunoSEQ multiplex PCR assay. For the multiplex PCR, a mixture combining 60 forward primers for TCR Vbeta segments and 13 reverse primers for TCR Jbeta segments was used. Drawn from immuneACCESS, this table holds only the in-frame rearrangements with V and J called that TCRdb kept. Clones are partly lost; checked studies trace under half to an unresolved V gene and leave the rest unexplained. Present in this sample are about 190,000 clones, 65% to 90% of which were seen just once. Of the sample, more than 6% is held by the ten largest clones. Sequencing input: PBMCs. These receptor sequences come from a man aged 35-49 years in good health and CMV-seropositive.

As to this clone: One junction end disagrees with the germline gene, perhaps due to a read error. The chain uses TRBV7-9 and TRBJ1-2; D unclear. The CDR3 spans 12 residues. Germline V gene sequence: CDR1 SEHNR, CDR2 FQNEAQ (reference sequence). For the CDR3, the DNA is TGTTCCAGCGGCCCGCCTCTTTATGGCTACACCTTC. This gives the protein CSSGPPLYGYTF.

As regards this clone: Within the sample, other DNA sequences also encode this same CDR3. The V call is TRBV5-6, the J call TRBJ1-1; D unresolved. Germline-derived CDR1 and CDR2 are SGHDT and YYEEEE. The length of the CDR3 is 13 residues. The ends were cut back, 3 bases at V and 1 base at J, with 7 bases in the middle. This CDR3 reads CASSWAGNTEAFF. DNA of the CDR3: TGTGCCAGCAGCTGGGCCGGGAACACTGAAGCTTTCTTT.

This chain connects TRBV7-6 to TRBJ1-3; 12 positions agree with TRBD1. The trim removed 5 bases at V and 4 bases at J, leaving 6 bases unmatched. CDR1 and CDR2 (germline): SGHVS, FNYEAQ. CDR3 size: 16 residues. The CDR3 loop is CASSLRDRGLGNTIYF. For the CDR3, the DNA is TGTGCCAGCAGCCTCAGGGACAGGGGGCTAGGAAACACCATATATTTT.

V usage is TRBV28 and J usage is TRBJ1-2, with TRBD1 matching 7 bases. The J segment lost 5 bases and the V segment lost 6 bases, leaving 15 bases of the junction unmatched. Germline V lookup: CDR1 MDHEN, CDR2 SYDVKM. The CDR3 has 16 residues. The CDR3 reads CASSPWRTGGTYGYTF. In DNA form, the CDR3 reads TGTGCCAGCAGCCCCTGGAGGACAGGTGGGACATATGGCTACACCTTC.

The chain employs TRBV7-3 and TRBJ2-7; 8 bases match TRBD2. The germline V gene has CDR1 SGHTA and CDR2 FQGTGA. Unmatched junction bases numbered 13, after V lost 3 bases and J lost 12 bases. The CDR3 sequence is 14 residues long. CDR3 protein: CASSFPGREGGRYF. The CDR3 DNA sequence: TGTGCCAGCAGCTTCCCGGGCCGGGAGGGAGGGAGGTACTTC.

The chain couples TRBV4-1 to TRBJ2-5; 10 bases line up with TRBD1. V gave up 0 bases and J gave up 5 bases; unmatched junction bases: 9. The CDR3 runs to 17 residues. Germline V CDR1 and CDR2: MGHRA, YSYEKL. In nucleotides, the CDR3 is TGCGCCAGCAGCCAAGATGAGGGACAGGGGAGGGGGGAGACCCAGTACTTC. Its translation is CASSQDEGQGRGETQYF.

This chain joins TRBV27 and TRBJ2-3, with TRBD2 identical over 11 bases. J was trimmed by 5 bases and V by 3 bases; bases with no gene match: 7. Germline V gives CDR1 MNHEY, CDR2 SMNVEV (reference sequence). CDR3 size: 16 residues. The CDR3 DNA follows: TGTGCCAGCAGTTTGGGTAGCGGGGGGGCCCAAGATACGCAGTATTTT. Its protein is CASSLGSGGAQDTQYF.

The sample holds a few counts of this clone. This rearrangement joins TRBV7-2 to TRBJ1-2; 8 bases agree with TRBD1. The CDR3 is 18 residues long. Germline CDR1 is SGHTA and CDR2 is FQGNSA. J gave up 8 bases and V 4 bases, and 21 bases lay outside the gene matches. The chain's CDR3 is CASSWTGTGPPDQRGYTF. The CDR3 DNA reads TGTGCCAGCAGCTGGACCGGGACAGGACCACCCGACCAAAGGGGCTACACCTTC.

The rearrangement uses TRBV7-2 and TRBJ1-6; D call uncertain. This CDR3 has 16 amino acids. V was clipped by 1 base and J by 4 bases, with 11 bases between them. Germline CDR1 is SGHTA and CDR2 is FQGNSA. This CDR3 reads CASSLGGWGYNSPLHF. The CDR3 bases are TGTGCCAGCAGCTTAGGCGGGTGGGGATATAATTCACCCCTCCACTTT.

This clone appeared once. V usage is TRBV5-1 and J usage is TRBJ1-1; D perhaps matches TRBD1 (5 bases). With 1 base removed from V and 1 base from J, the gap between germline ends came to 17 bases. The germline gives CDR1 SGHRS, CDR2 YFSETQ. CDR3 length: 17 amino acids. This CDR3 is CASSLFPGAGPNTEAFF. DNA for the CDR3: TGCGCCAGCAGCTTGTTTCCCGGGGCGGGGCCGAACACTGAAGCTTTCTTT.

CDR3 sequence reads: CASSYRGGTEETQYF. The CDR3 DNA reads as TGTGCCAGCAGTTACCGTGGAGGGACAGAAGAGACCCAGTACTTC. V usage is TRBV6-5 and J usage is TRBJ2-5; D is possibly TRBD1 (7 bases). Germline V CDR1 and CDR2: MNHEY, SVGAGI. Trimming removed 2 bases from V and 3 bases from J, with 13 bases in between. The CDR3 spans 15 residues.

The chain is built from TRBV23-1 and TRBJ1-5; TRBD1 matches at 9 bases. TRBV23-1 is classed as an ORF, of uncertain function. The junction had 7 bases not matched to a gene; V was cut back by 0 bases and J by 7 bases. CDR3 length equals 16 residues. The CDR3 spells CASSQSRDRVDQPQHF. CDR3 sequence (DNA): TGCGCCAGCAGTCAATCGCGGGACAGGGTCGACCAGCCCCAGCATTTT.

The V and J genes are TRBV4-1 and TRBJ2-1, with 8 bases lining up with TRBD1. CDR3 length: 16 amino acids. With 5 bases clipped from V and 0 bases from J, the junction kept 6 bases outside the gene matches. Germline assignment: CDR1 MGHRA and CDR2 YSYEKL. The CDR3 DNA reads as TGCGCCAGCAGCGGTCAGGGGGCGAGCTCCTACAATGAGCAGTTCTTC. Protein sequence: CASSGQGASSYNEQFF.

This clone came up once. This same CDR3 is encoded by further DNA sequences in the sample. V usage is TRBV11-2 and J usage is TRBJ2-5; a weak D match, TRBD1 (6 bases). Per germline, CDR1 SGHAT and CDR2 FQNNGV. Trimming removed 4 bases from V and 5 bases from J, with 14 bases in between. This CDR3 spans 14 amino acids. CDR3 sequence reads: CASSSGTGQETQYF. The CDR3 coding sequence is TGTGCCAGCAGCTCCGGAACAGGGCAGGAGACCCAGTACTTC.

CDR3 loop: CASISNQPQHF. The CDR3, as DNA: TGTGCCAGCATTAGCAATCAGCCCCAGCATTTT. This chain joins TRBV19 and TRBJ1-5, with D hard to call. V was clipped by 9 bases and J by 0 bases, with 3 bases between them. The CDR3 length is 11 residues. Germline values: CDR1 LNHDA, CDR2 SQIVND (reference sequence).

The rearrangement uses TRBV13 and TRBJ1-4; unclear D gene. Trimming removed 8 bases at V and 5 bases at J, with 18 bases between. The CDR3 consists of 15 residues. Germline CDR1 is PRHDT and CDR2 is FYEKMQ (reference sequence). The CDR3 is CASAKWAEGNEKLFF. The CDR3 bases are TGTGCCAGCGCTAAATGGGCAGAGGGCAATGAAAAACTGTTTTTT.

J is TRBJ2-7 and V is TRBV30; 7 bases align to TRBD1. The V gene's germline CDR1 is GTSNPN and CDR2 SVGIG (reference sequence). Trimming removed 2 bases from V and 2 bases from J; junction bases left unmatched: 6. This CDR3 is 14 amino acids long. The CDR3 spells CAWSFDRAPYEQYF. CDR3 in DNA: TGTGCCTGGAGTTTTGACAGGGCCCCCTACGAGCAGTACTTC.

The CDR3 spells CASSVVAGGSNTGELFF. CDR3 DNA sequence: TGTGCCAGCAGCGTAGTGGCGGGGGGCTCGAACACCGGGGAGCTGTTTTTT. This chain uses TRBV9 with TRBJ2-2, with 8 bases lining up with TRBD2. This CDR3 region has 17 residues. Germline-derived CDR1 and CDR2 are SGDLS and YYNGEE. V trimming: 0 bases; J trimming: 0 bases; junction bases outside the gene matches: 4.

The rearrangement joins TRBV13 to TRBJ2-5; D is perhaps TRBD2 (5 bases). The J call may be in error: the DNA end matches TRBJ2-7 better. This CDR3 contains 14 residues. The germline CDR1 and CDR2 sequences are PRHDT and FYEKMQ (reference sequence). The CDR3 DNA is TGTGCCAGCAGCAAGATGACCCGAGGGTACGAGCAGTACTTC. Translated: CASSKMTRGYEQYF.

The J gene is TRBJ2-5, the V gene TRBV5-1; TRBD2 is a possible D gene (6 bases). The CDR3 has 14 amino acids. The V end was cut by 4 bases, the J end by 2 bases, with 12 bases between. Germline CDR1 is SGHRS and CDR2 is YFSETQ. CDR3 protein: CASSRDSPQETQYF. The CDR3 coding sequence is TGCGCCAGCAGCCGGGACTCGCCACAAGAGACCCAGTACTTC.

The rearrangement uses TRBV7-2 and TRBJ2-5; 11 nucleotides align to TRBD2. Germline CDR1 SGHTA, CDR2 FQGNSA. Trimming took 2 bases from V and 11 from J; bases not matched to a gene: 16. The CDR3 is made up of 17 amino acids. The CDR3 loop reads CASSLTSGGATYFEQYF. The CDR3 bases are TGTGCCAGCAGCTTAACTAGCGGGGGCGCGACGTACTTTGAGCAGTACTTC. Complete variable domain (other parts from reference TRBV7-2 and TRBJ2-5): GAGVSQSPSNKVTEKGKDVELRCDPISGHTALYWYRQSLGQGLEFLIYFQGNSAPDKSGLPSDRFSAERTGGSVSTLTIQRTQQEDSAVYLCASSLTSGGATYFEQYFGPGTRLLVL.

The V call is TRBV7-3, the J call TRBJ2-7; 8 bases fit TRBD1. CDR3 length: 16 residues. Trimming cost V 8 bases and J 3 bases; bases outside gene matches: 15. Germline assignment: CDR1 SGHTA and CDR2 FQGTGA. The DNA for the CDR3 is TGTGCCAGCGCCCTTGGGCGGCCAACAGGGGGCTACGAGCAGTACTTC. Translation: CASALGRPTGGYEQYF.